Shown below are 27 T cell receptor beta chains from a single sample sequenced in a study. Each CDR3 protein is one row after TCRdb ran MiXCR on the RT-PCR reads. The sample holds about 680,000 distinct CDR3 sequences, 13% to 15% seen once. The sequenced sample consisted of memory CD4+ T cells from blood. The origin of the receptors is a female donor in good health, serving as a healthy control.

This clonotype was detected only a few times. This chain links TRBV6-1 with TRBJ1-1; unclear D gene. The CDR3 spans 12 residues. Trimming took off 1 base at V and 4 bases at J, with 4 bases between the two ends. The germline V gene encodes CDR1 MNHNS and CDR2 SASEGT. CDR3 residues: CASSEGFTEAFF. The CDR3 DNA reads TGTGCCAGCAGTGAAGGATTCACTGAAGCTTTCTTT.

The chain recombines TRBV27 with TRBJ2-1; D perhaps matches TRBD2 (5 bases). The V end was cut by 5 bases, the J end by 7 bases, with 18 bases between. CDR1 MNHEY and CDR2 SMNVEV come from the germline V gene (reference sequence). The CDR3 spans 15 residues. This CDR3 is CASSLDSSPWNEQFF. Written as DNA, the CDR3 is TGTGCCAGCAGTCTGGACTCCTCACCTTGGAATGAGCAGTTCTTC.

This clonotype was observed many times. The CDR3 protein is CAVAGDLGNTIYF. In DNA form, the CDR3 reads TGTGCCGTCGCAGGGGACTTAGGGAACACCATATATTTT. V and J are TRBV12-3 or TRBV12-4 and TRBJ1-3, with TRBD1 as a possible D gene (6 bases). The CDR3 is 13 residues long. V was trimmed by 11 bases and J by 7 bases, leaving 18 bases between them.

This clonotype was seen many times. V gene TRBV20-1 combines with J gene TRBJ2-1, with D uncertain. The CDR3 runs to 16 residues. The germline V gene has CDR1 DFQATT and CDR2 SNEGSKA (reference sequence). The V end was cut by 3 bases, the J end by 0 bases, with 15 bases between. The CDR3 reads CSASTGHVSSYNEQFF. In nucleotides, the CDR3 is TGCAGTGCTAGTACCGGGCACGTCAGCTCCTACAATGAGCAGTTCTTC.

In its sample, this clonotype was seen many times. The V and J genes are TRBV12-3 or TRBV12-4 and TRBJ1-3, with D perhaps matching TRBD1 (6 bases). The CDR3 is made up of 15 amino acids. The V end was cut by 5 bases, the J end by 0 bases, with 11 bases between. The CDR3 DNA sequence: TGTGCCAGCAGTAGGACAGCCATCTCTGGAAACACCATATATTTT. It is translated as CASSRTAISGNTIYF.

This chain uses TRBV10-3 with TRBJ1-3; D may be TRBD1 (5 bases). Germline V CDR1 and CDR2: ENHRY, SYGVKD. Trimming removed 6 bases from V and 8 bases from J, with 20 bases in between. The CDR3 is 15 residues long. CDR3 amino acids: CAIRSGGDWRDTIYF. CDR3 DNA: TGTGCCATCAGATCGGGCGGGGACTGGCGGGACACCATATATTTT.

In its sample, this clonotype was seen a few times. The J gene is TRBJ1-2, the V gene TRBV28, with a possible D match to TRBD1 (5 bases). The V gene lost 2 bases and the J gene lost 1 base, with 17 bases spanning the gap. The CDR3 covers 17 residues. The germline gives CDR1 MDHEN, CDR2 SYDVKM. The CDR3 sequence is CASSLGIGADVNYGYTF. The CDR3 region has the DNA TGTGCCAGCAGTTTAGGTATTGGGGCAGACGTTAACTATGGCTACACCTTC.

This clonotype has ten or more counts. Written as DNA, the CDR3 is TGCGCCAGCAGCTTGGAAGCGGGAGAGGTTACGCAGTATTTT. As protein: CASSLEAGEVTQYF. The chain joins TRBV5-1 to TRBJ2-3; 8 bases line up with TRBD2. Germline V gives CDR1 SGHRS, CDR2 YFSETQ. V gave up 0 bases and J gave up 8 bases; unmatched junction bases: 5. CDR3 length: 14 amino acids. Variable domain in full (rest from reference TRBV5-1 and TRBJ2-3): KAGVTQTPRYLIKTRGQQVTLSCSPISGHRSVSWYQQTPGQGLQFLFEYFSETQRNKGNFPGRFSGRQFSNSRSEMNVSTLELGDSALYLCASSLEAGEVTQYFGPGTRLTVL.

The chain combines TRBV28 with TRBJ2-7, with 9 bases aligning to TRBD2. J was trimmed by 4 bases and V by 8 bases; bases with no gene match: 9. Germline loops: CDR1 MDHEN, CDR2 SYDVKM. The CDR3 runs to 14 residues. The CDR3 spells CASALAGVRYEQYF. CDR3 nucleotides: TGTGCCAGCGCGTTAGCGGGAGTTAGATACGAGCAGTACTTC.

This clonotype was counted a few times. V is TRBV12-3 or TRBV12-4 and J is TRBJ2-1; 8 positions agree with TRBD2. This CDR3 has 16 amino acids. Trimming took 5 bases from V and 1 from J; bases not matched to a gene: 7. The CDR3 bases are TGTGCCAGCAGTCCCCCCAGCGGGAGATCCTACAATGAGCAGTTCTTC. Its protein product is CASSPPSGRSYNEQFF.

This chain links TRBV12-3 or TRBV12-4 with TRBJ1-3; 9 nucleotides match TRBD1. The length of the CDR3 is 15 residues. The trim removed 6 bases at V and 0 bases at J, leaving 3 bases unmatched. CDR3 nucleotides: TGTGCCAGCAGAGTGACAGGGGGCTCTGGAAACACCATATATTTT. Its translation is CASRVTGGSGNTIYF.

The chain combines TRBV20-1 with TRBJ2-1, with 10 bases aligning to TRBD1. In germline, CDR1 is DFQATT, CDR2 SNEGSKA (reference sequence). V lost 5 bases to trimming and J lost 10 bases; unmatched junction nucleotides: 11. This CDR3 region has 14 residues. CDR3 loop: CSAPGQGFHIEQFF. Written as DNA, the CDR3 is TGCAGTGCTCCGGGACAGGGGTTCCACATAGAGCAGTTCTTC.

The J gene is TRBJ2-3, the V gene TRBV7-9; D unresolved. The CDR3 is 14 residues long. Trimming took 1 base from V and 2 from J, leaving 7 bases between them. CDR1 SEHNR and CDR2 FQNEAQ come from the germline V gene (reference sequence). CDR3 amino acids: CASSLGTHTDTQYF. Here the CDR3 DNA reads TGTGCCAGCAGCTTAGGGACCCACACAGATACGCAGTATTTT.

The chain joins TRBV7-3 to TRBJ1-1; no clear D. The V gene's germline CDR1 is SGHTA and CDR2 FQGTGA. V lost 5 bases, J lost 4 bases, and 14 bases lay in between. The CDR3 runs 14 residues. CDR3 in DNA: TGTGCCAGCAGCGCGTCCCCCCTGGGCACTGAAGCTTTCTTT. It is translated as CASSASPLGTEAFF.

This clonotype came up many times. The CDR3: CASSSGLAGVDTQYF. DNA of the CDR3: TGTGCCAGCAGTTCGGGACTAGCGGGGGTAGATACGCAGTATTTT. This rearrangement joins TRBV27 to TRBJ2-3; 14 positions agree with TRBD2. V was clipped by 4 bases and J by 5 bases; unmatched bases: 2. The CDR3 runs to 15 residues. CDR1 is MNHEY and CDR2 is SMNVEV in the germline V gene (reference sequence).

This clonotype was seen a few times. This chain connects TRBV12-3 or TRBV12-4 to TRBJ2-2; 12 nucleotides agree with TRBD2. V lost 5 bases and J lost 7; bases outside the gene matches: 11. CDR3 length: 17 amino acids. CDR3: CASSPQLAGGSGGELFF. The CDR3 DNA reads TGTGCCAGCAGTCCCCAACTAGCGGGAGGCAGTGGCGGGGAGCTGTTTTTT.

This clonotype was observed at least ten times. This rearrangement joins TRBV10-3 to TRBJ2-5; 9 nucleotides line up with TRBD2. Looked up from germline, CDR1 is ENHRY and CDR2 is SYGVKD. The CDR3 is made up of 16 amino acids. Trimming cost V 6 bases and J 4 bases; bases outside gene matches: 12. Written as DNA, the CDR3 is TGTGCCATCAGACCCCATGGATCTAGCGGGGCAGAGACCCAGTACTTC. It encodes CAIRPHGSSGAETQYF.

Points on this clonotype: A much larger clone sits a single nucleotide away, making a read error possible. The chain is built from TRBV2 and TRBJ2-3; 11 bases are a match to TRBD2. The germline V gene has CDR1 SNHLY and CDR2 FYNNEI. The CDR3 extends over 16 amino acids. V lost 3 bases and J lost 2; bases outside the gene matches: 4. CDR3: CASSDGTSGFTDTQYF. CDR3 coding DNA: TGTGCCAGCAGTGACGGGACTAGCGGATTCACAGATACGCAGTATTTT. Using reference TRBV2 and TRBJ2-3 for the parts outside the CDR3, the full variable domain is EPEVTQTPSHQVTQMGQEVILRCVPISNHLYFYWYRQILGQKVEFLVSFYNNEISEKSEIFDDQFSVERPDGSNFTLKIRSTKLEDSAMYFCASSDGTSGFTDTQYFGPGTRLTVL.

There are many counts of this clonotype. The rearrangement joins TRBV9 to TRBJ1-2; no firm D call. The CDR3 consists of 16 residues. V lost 0 bases and J lost 0, with 12 bases in between. CDR1 SGDLS and CDR2 YYNGEE come from the germline V gene. As DNA, the CDR3 is TGTGCCAGCAGCGTAGTGTCAGCGGAAGCTAACTATGGCTACACCTTC. Protein product: CASSVVSAEANYGYTF. The full variable domain, with the rest looked up from reference TRBV9 and TRBJ1-2, is DSGVTQTPKHLITATGQRVTLRCSPRSGDLSVYWYQQSLDQGLQFLIQYYNGEERAKGNILERFSAQQFPDLHSELNLSSLELGDSALYFCASSVVSAEANYGYTFGSGTRLTVV.

The V call is TRBV27, the J call TRBJ1-2, with D possibly TRBD1 on 5 matching bases. CDR3 length: 13 amino acids. Germline V lookup: CDR1 MNHEY, CDR2 SMNVEV (reference sequence). The V end lost 2 bases, the J end lost 7 bases, and 11 bases lay between the germline ends. CDR3 in amino acids: CASSLIGEGGYTF. The CDR3 bases are TGTGCCAGCAGTTTAATAGGGGAGGGTGGCTACACCTTC.

This clonotype was observed a handful of times. This sequence joins TRBV7-2 and TRBJ1-4; the match to TRBD1 covers 10 bases. In germline, CDR1 is SGHTA, CDR2 FQGNSA. After removal of 2 bases from V and 3 bases from J, the junction contained 6 bases not matched to a gene. The CDR3 covers 17 residues. Here the CDR3 reads CASSLRTGGLANEKLFF. CDR3 in DNA: TGTGCCAGCAGCTTACGGACAGGGGGTTTGGCTAATGAAAAACTGTTTTTT.

CDR3 sequence (DNA): TGCAGTGCTAGAGTCCCCCCAGGGACTAGCGGGGGGGCTGAACACGAGCAGTACTTC. Translated: CSARVPPGTSGGAEHEQYF. This chain connects TRBV20-1 to TRBJ2-7; 16 bases are shared with TRBD2. CDR3 length equals 19 residues. Germline trimming cut 1 base from V and 5 bases from J; bases unmatched to any gene: 14. Germline lookup yields CDR1 DFQATT and CDR2 SNEGSKA (reference sequence).

This clonotype was seen at least ten times. The genes are TRBV5-1 and TRBJ2-7; 8 nucleotides line up with TRBD1. The V gene end was trimmed by 0 bases and the J gene end by 3 bases; junction bases not matched to a gene: 11. The CDR3 runs 17 residues. Germline loops: CDR1 SGHRS, CDR2 YFSETQ. The CDR3 sequence: CASSLDQTGTGDYEQYF. The CDR3 DNA reads TGCGCCAGCAGCTTGGACCAAACCGGGACAGGAGACTACGAGCAGTACTTC.

This chain connects TRBV27 to TRBJ2-1; D tentatively reads TRBD1 or TRBD2 (5 bases each). V was clipped by 1 base and J by 4 bases, with 8 bases between them. The CDR3 is made up of 14 amino acids. CDR1 is MNHEY, CDR2 SMNVEV, per germline (reference sequence). CDR3 residues: CASSLWGRYNEQFF. The CDR3, as DNA: TGTGCCAGCAGTTTATGGGGACGTTACAATGAGCAGTTCTTC.

The table lists this clonotype with a few counts. V is TRBV20-1 and J is TRBJ1-1; D unclear. There are 15 residues in the CDR3. The V and J ends lost 2 bases and 7 bases respectively, with 20 bases between them. Germline values: CDR1 DFQATT, CDR2 SNEGSKA (reference sequence). CDR3 in DNA: TGCAGTGCTAGAATAATAGGGCAGATCTATCGTGAAGCTTTCTTT. It translates to CSARIIGQIYREAFF.

The J gene is TRBJ2-5, the V gene TRBV5-1; D unclear. V lost 1 base to trimming and J lost 1 base, with 8 bases between them. Per the germline V gene, CDR1 is SGHRS and CDR2 is YFSETQ. The CDR3 totals 14 residues. CDR3 DNA: TGCGCCAGCAGCTTGTTGCAGACCCAAGAGACCCAGTACTTC. It encodes CASSLLQTQETQYF.

This clonotype was seen more than once but under ten times. This rearrangement joins TRBV12-5 to TRBJ1-3; the match to TRBD1 covers 7 bases. There are 15 residues in the CDR3. J lost 0 bases, V lost 9 bases, and 8 bases had no gene match. Germline CDR1 reads LGHNT; CDR2 reads FRNRAP. The CDR3 DNA reads TGTGCTAGGCGTCGGGGACAGTGCTCTGGAAACACCATATATTTT. Its translation is CARRRGQCSGNTIYF.